The 4 T cell receptor beta chains reported below all come from one sample, sequenced in a study of shared clonotypes between healthy human individuals. The data were produced by immunoSEQ multiplex PCR, yet TCRdb's version contains in-frame clones alone and is incomplete. The sample includes fewer than 1.8 million clones, 97% to 99% seen only once; the top ten take under 0.45%. The sequenced sample consisted of naive CD4+ T cells sorted from blood. As for subset: CD45RA+ positively selected. The receptors originated from a man under 40 in good health.

CDR3 coding DNA: TGTGCCAGCAGTAAATATCAAGGACAGGGTGGATCTGAGACCCAGTACTTC. Protein sequence: CASSKYQGQGGSETQYF. The V call is TRBV28, the J call TRBJ2-5; TRBD1 agrees at 8 bases. The CDR3 has 17 amino acids. Germline V gene lookup returns CDR1 MDHEN and CDR2 SYDVKM. V lost 5 bases, J lost 5 bases, and 16 bases stayed unmatched.

The V gene is TRBV5-1, the J gene TRBJ2-1; the D gene could be TRBD1 or TRBD2 (5 bases each). The CDR3 consists of 15 residues. V lost 3 bases and J lost 4, with 14 bases in between. CDR1 is SGHRS, CDR2 YFSETQ, per germline. CDR3 DNA: TGCGCCAGCAGCTCGAACCGGGGCTGGTACAATGAGCAGTTCTTC. It codes for CASSSNRGWYNEQFF.

Comments on this clone: Other DNA sequences in the same sample also yield this CDR3. This rearrangement joins TRBV18 to TRBJ2-1, with D unresolved. Looked up from germline, CDR1 is KGHSH and CDR2 is LQKENI. This CDR3 contains 12 residues. V was pared by 3 bases and J by 6 bases, with 6 bases between. CDR3 residues: CASSPGFNEQFF. CDR3 DNA sequence: TGTGCCAGCTCACCTGGCTTCAATGAGCAGTTCTTC.

Comment on this clone: Additional DNA sequences in this sample encode the identical CDR3. The J gene is TRBJ1-5, the V gene TRBV5-1; 11 bases fit TRBD1. The CDR3 sequence is 16 residues long. The germline CDR1 and CDR2 sequences are SGHRS and YFSETQ. The V gene end was trimmed by 1 base and the J gene end by 4 bases; junction bases not matched to a gene: 4. For the CDR3, the DNA is TGCGCCAGCAGCTTGACCGGGACAGGGGGGAATCAGCCCCAGCATTTT. Protein sequence: CASSLTGTGGNQPQHF.